Given below is one TCR beta chain in context. Its antigen is undetermined. TCRbeta library preparation incorporated unique molecular identifiers. TCRdb reprocessed the PCR reads via MiXCR and lists one record per CDR3 protein. The sample records roughly 570,000 distinct CDR3 sequences, 27% being singletons. This entry comes from a study of T-cell reconstitution after alpha-beta-depleted transplantation in children. Study-level results: Hyperexpanded clones declined; after one year, newly produced T cells mostly supplied diversity. Alpha-beta T cells about two months after transplant reportedly derived from several hundred expanded graft clones. Surviving recipient T cells and thymic progenitors accounted for the high day-60 TCRbeta diversity observed in some patients.

The CDR3 is 11 amino acids. The germline V gene has CDR1 DFQATT and CDR2 SNEGSKA (reference sequence). Trimming pared 8 bases from V and 3 bases from J, leaving 10 bases between. The rearrangement links TRBV20-1 to TRBJ1-1; D is uncertain. The sequence was obtained from a boy less than two years old with Wiskott-Aldrich syndrome, due to receive a stem cell transplant. Here the sequenced sample was PBMCs, taken before TCRalphabeta/CD19-depleted stem cell transplant. As DNA, the CDR3 is TGCAGTCTTCCGGGAGACACTGAAGCTTTCTTT. Residues: CSLPGDTEAFF.